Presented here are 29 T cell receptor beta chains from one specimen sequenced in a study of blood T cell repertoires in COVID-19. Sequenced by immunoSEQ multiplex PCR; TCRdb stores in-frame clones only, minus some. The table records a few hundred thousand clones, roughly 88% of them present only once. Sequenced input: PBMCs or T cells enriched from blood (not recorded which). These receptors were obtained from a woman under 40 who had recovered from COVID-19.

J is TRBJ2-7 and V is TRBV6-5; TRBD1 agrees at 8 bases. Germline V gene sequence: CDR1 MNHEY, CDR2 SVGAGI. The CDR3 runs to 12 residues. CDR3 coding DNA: TGTGCGATAGGACAGGGCCCCTACGAGCAGTACTTC. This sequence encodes CAIGQGPYEQYF.

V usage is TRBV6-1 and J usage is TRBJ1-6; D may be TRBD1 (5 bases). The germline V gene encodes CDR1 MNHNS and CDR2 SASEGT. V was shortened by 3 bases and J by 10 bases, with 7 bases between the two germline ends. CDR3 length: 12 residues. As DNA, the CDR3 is TGTGCCAGCAGTGACAGGGTCTCACCCCTCCACTTT. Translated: CASSDRVSPLHF.

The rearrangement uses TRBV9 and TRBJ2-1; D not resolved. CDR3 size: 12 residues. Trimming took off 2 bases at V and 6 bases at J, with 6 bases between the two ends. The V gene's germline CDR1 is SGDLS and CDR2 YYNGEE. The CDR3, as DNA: TGTGCCAGCAGCGTCGGTCCCAATGAGCAGTTCTTC. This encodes CASSVGPNEQFF.

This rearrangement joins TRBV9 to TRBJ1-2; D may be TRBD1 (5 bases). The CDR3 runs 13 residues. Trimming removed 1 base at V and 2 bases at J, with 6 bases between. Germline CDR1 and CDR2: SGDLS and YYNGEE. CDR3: CASSVRTNYGYTF. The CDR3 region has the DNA TGTGCCAGCAGCGTAAGGACAAACTATGGCTACACCTTC.

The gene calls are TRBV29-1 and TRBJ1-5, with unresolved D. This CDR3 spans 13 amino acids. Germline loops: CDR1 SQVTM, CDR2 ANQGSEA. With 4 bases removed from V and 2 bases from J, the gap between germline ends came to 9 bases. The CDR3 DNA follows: TGCAGCGTTGTCGGGGATGGCAATCAGCCCCAGCATTTT. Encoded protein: CSVVGDGNQPQHF.

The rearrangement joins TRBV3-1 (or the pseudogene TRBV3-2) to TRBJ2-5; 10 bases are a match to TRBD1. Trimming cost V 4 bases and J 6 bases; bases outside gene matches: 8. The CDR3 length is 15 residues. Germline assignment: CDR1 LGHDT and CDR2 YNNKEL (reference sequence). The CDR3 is CASSPQWDRGQTQYF. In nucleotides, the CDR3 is TGTGCCAGCAGCCCCCAATGGGACAGGGGTCAGACCCAGTACTTC.

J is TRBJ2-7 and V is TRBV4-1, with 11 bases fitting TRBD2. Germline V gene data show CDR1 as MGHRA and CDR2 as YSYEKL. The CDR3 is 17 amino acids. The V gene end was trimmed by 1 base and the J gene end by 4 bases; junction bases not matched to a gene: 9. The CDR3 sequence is CASSQAPSTSGRYEQYF. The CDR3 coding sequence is TGCGCCAGCAGCCAAGCCCCTTCCACTAGCGGGAGATACGAGCAGTACTTC.

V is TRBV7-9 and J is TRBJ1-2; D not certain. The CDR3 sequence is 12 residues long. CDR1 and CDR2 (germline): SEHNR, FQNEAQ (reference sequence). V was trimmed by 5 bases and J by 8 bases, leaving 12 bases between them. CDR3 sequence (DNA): TGTGCCAGCAGCCCTGGGCCGGGAGGCTACACCTTC. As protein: CASSPGPGGYTF.

The CDR3 bases are TGTGCCAGCAGCCCCCGACTAGCGGGGACCCTCTACGAGCAGTACTTC. Protein sequence: CASSPRLAGTLYEQYF. This sequence joins TRBV7-9 and TRBJ2-7; 11 bases fit TRBD2. Germline V lookup: CDR1 SEHNR, CDR2 FQNEAQ (reference sequence). V gave up 5 bases and J gave up 3 bases; unmatched junction bases: 9. The CDR3 extends over 16 amino acids.

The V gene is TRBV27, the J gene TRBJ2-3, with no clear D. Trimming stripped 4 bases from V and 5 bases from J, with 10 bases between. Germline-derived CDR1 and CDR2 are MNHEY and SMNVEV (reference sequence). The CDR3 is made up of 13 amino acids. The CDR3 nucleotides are TGTGCCAGCAGTTCCGCTCTGAGAGATACGCAGTATTTT. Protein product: CASSSALRDTQYF.

DNA of the CDR3: TGTGCCAGCAGCGAGGGGTCCAAGGGTGCGCAGTATTTT. This gives the protein CASSEGSKGAQYF. V and J are TRBV9 and TRBJ2-3, with D maybe TRBD1 (5 bases). This CDR3 has 13 amino acids. V was pared by 3 bases and J by 10 bases, with 15 bases between. Germline CDR1 reads SGDLS; CDR2 reads YYNGEE.

This CDR3 is CASSPPSGYNEQFF. DNA for the CDR3: TGTGCCAGCTCACCACCGTCAGGGTACAATGAGCAGTTCTTC. The rearrangement joins TRBV18 to TRBJ2-1; weak D call: TRBD1 (5 bases). This CDR3 is 14 amino acids long. Germline loops: CDR1 KGHSH, CDR2 LQKENI. V was pared by 0 bases and J by 4 bases, with 7 bases between.

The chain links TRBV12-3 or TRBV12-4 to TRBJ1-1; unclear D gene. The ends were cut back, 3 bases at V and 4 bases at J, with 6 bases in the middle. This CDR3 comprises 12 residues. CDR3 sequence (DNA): TGTGCCAGCAGTTTGAGGGCCACTGAAGCTTTCTTT. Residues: CASSLRATEAFF.

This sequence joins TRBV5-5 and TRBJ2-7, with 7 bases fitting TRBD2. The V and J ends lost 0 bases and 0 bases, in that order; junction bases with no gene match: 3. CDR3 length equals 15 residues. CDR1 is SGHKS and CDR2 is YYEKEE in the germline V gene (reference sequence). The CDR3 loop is CASSLGGGRSYEQYF. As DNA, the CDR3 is TGTGCCAGCAGCTTGGGCGGGGGTCGCTCCTACGAGCAGTACTTC.

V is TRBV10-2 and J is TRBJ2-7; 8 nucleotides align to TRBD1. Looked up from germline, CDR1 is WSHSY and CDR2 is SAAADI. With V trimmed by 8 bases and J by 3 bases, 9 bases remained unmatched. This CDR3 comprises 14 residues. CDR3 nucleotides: TGCGCCAGCCTATTAACAGGGGGTTTCTACGAGCAGTACTTC. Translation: CASLLTGGFYEQYF.

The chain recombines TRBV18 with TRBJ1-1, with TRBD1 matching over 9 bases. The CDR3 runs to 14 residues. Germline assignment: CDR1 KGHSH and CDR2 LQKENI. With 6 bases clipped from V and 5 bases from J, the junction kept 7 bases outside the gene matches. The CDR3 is CASSIQGAETEAFF. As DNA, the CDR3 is TGTGCCAGCTCGATACAGGGGGCGGAAACTGAAGCTTTCTTT.

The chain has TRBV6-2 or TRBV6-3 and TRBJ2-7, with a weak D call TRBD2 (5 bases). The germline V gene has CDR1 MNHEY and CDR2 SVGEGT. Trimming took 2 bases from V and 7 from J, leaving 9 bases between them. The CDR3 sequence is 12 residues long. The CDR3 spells CASSYEGREQYF. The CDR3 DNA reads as TGTGCCAGCAGTTACGAGGGAAGAGAGCAGTACTTC.

The CDR3: CASQRTPESGEQYF. Here the CDR3 DNA reads TGTGCCAGCCAGCGGACGCCGGAGAGTGGCGAGCAGTACTTC. The chain couples TRBV9 to TRBJ2-7; D is possibly TRBD2 (5 bases). The V end was cut by 7 bases, the J end by 6 bases, with 20 bases between. This CDR3 is 14 amino acids long. Per germline, CDR1 SGDLS and CDR2 YYNGEE.

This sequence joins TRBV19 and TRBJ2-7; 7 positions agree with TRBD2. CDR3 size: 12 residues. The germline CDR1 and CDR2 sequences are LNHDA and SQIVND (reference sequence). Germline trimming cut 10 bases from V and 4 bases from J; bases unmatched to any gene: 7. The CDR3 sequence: CATAGTIYEQYF. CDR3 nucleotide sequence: TGTGCCACAGCGGGAACTATTTACGAGCAGTACTTC.

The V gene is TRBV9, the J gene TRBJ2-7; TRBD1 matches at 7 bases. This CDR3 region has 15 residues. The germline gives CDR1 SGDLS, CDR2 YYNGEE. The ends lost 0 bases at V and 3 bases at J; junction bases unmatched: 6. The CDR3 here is CASSVGVRGLYEQYF. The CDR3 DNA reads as TGTGCCAGCAGCGTAGGGGTAAGGGGGCTCTACGAGCAGTACTTC.

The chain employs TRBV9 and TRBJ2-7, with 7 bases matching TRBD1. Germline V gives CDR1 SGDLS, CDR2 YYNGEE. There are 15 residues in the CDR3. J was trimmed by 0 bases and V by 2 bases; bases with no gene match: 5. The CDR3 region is CASSVGQRFSYEQYF. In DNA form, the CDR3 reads TGTGCCAGCAGCGTGGGACAGCGCTTCTCCTACGAGCAGTACTTC.

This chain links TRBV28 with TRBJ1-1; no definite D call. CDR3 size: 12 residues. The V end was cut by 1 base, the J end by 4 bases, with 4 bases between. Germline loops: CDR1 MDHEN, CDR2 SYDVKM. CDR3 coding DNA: TGTGCCAGCAGTTTATTCGGCACTGAAGCTTTCTTT. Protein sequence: CASSLFGTEAFF.

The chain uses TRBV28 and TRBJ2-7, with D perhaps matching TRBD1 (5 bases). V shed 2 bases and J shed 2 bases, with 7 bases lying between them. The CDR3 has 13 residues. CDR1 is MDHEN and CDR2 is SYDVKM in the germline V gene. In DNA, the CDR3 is TGTGCCAGCAGTTTACAGGGCCCCTACGAGCAGTACTTC. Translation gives CASSLQGPYEQYF.

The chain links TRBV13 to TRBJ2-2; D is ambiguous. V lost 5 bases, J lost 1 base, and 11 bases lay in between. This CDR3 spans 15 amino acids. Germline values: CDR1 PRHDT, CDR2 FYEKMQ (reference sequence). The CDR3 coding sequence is TGTGCCAGCAGCCTATACACTAAGAACACCGGGGAGCTGTTTTTT. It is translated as CASSLYTKNTGELFF.

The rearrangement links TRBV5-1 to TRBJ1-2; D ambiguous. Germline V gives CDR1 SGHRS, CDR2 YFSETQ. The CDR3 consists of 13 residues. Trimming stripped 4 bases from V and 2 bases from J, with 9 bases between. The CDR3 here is CASSPRGNYGYTF. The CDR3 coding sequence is TGCGCCAGCAGCCCTCGCGGAAACTATGGCTACACCTTC. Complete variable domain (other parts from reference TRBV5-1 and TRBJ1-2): KAGVTQTPRYLIKTRGQQVTLSCSPISGHRSVSWYQQTPGQGLQFLFEYFSETQRNKGNFPGRFSGRQFSNSRSEMNVSTLELGDSALYLCASSPRGNYGYTFGSGTRLTVV.

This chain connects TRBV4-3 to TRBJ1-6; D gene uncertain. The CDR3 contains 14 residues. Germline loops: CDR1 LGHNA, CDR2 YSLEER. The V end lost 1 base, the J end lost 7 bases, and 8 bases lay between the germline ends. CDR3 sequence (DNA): TGCGCCAGCAGCCAAGTTTCGTCCAATTCACCCCTCCACTTT. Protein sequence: CASSQVSSNSPLHF.

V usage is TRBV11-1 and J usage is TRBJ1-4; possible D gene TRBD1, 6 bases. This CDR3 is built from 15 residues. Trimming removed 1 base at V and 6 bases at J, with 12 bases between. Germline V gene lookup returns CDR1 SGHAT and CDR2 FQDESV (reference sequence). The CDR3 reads CASSLVDRLYEKLFF. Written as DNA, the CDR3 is TGTGCCAGCAGCTTAGTGGACAGACTCTATGAAAAACTGTTTTTT.

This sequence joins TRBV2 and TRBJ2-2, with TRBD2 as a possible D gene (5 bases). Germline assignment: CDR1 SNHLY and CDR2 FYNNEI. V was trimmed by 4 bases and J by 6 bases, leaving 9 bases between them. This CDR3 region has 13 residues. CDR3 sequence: CASSVVGAGELFF. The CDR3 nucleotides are TGTGCCAGCAGTGTGGTCGGGGCCGGGGAGCTGTTTTTT.

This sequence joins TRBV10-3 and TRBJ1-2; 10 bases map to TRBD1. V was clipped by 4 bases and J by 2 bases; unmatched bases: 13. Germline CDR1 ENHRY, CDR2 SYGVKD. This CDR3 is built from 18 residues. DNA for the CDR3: TGTGCCATCAGTGCAACCGGGACAGGGGAGGGTATAAACTATGGCTACACCTTC. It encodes CAISATGTGEGINYGYTF.